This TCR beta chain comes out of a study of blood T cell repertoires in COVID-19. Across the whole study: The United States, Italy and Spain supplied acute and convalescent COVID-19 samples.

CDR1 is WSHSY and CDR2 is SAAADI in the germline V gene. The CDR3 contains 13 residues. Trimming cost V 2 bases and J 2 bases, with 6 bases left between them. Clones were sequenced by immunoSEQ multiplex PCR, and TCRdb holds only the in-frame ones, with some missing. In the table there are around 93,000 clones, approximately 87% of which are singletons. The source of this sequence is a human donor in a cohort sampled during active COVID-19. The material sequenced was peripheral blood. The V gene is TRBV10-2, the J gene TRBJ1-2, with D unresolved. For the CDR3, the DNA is TGCGCCAGCAGTGAGACAGCCAACTATGGCTACACCTTC. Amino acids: CASSETANYGYTF.